Below, one T cell receptor beta chain is given with its context. The data originate from a study of T cell changes during pregnancy in multiple sclerosis. The germline V gene encodes CDR1 SEHNR and CDR2 FQNEAQ (reference sequence). CDR3 size: 14 residues. Trimming took 4 bases from V and 0 from J, leaving 7 bases between them. Repertoires were generated with immunoSEQ multiplex PCR, while TCRdb's copy carries only in-frame clones and drops some. Of about 18,000 clones listed, under 90% are singletons. This receptor was identified in a female donor with multiple sclerosis, enrolled in a pregnancy study. Sample: CD8+ T cells from peripheral blood mononuclear cells, taken after pregnancy. The genes are TRBV7-9 and TRBJ1-3, with a weak D call TRBD1 (5 bases). The CDR3 loop is CASSSTDSGNTIYF. CDR3 sequence (DNA): TGTGCCAGCAGCTCGACAGACTCTGGAAACACCATATATTTT.